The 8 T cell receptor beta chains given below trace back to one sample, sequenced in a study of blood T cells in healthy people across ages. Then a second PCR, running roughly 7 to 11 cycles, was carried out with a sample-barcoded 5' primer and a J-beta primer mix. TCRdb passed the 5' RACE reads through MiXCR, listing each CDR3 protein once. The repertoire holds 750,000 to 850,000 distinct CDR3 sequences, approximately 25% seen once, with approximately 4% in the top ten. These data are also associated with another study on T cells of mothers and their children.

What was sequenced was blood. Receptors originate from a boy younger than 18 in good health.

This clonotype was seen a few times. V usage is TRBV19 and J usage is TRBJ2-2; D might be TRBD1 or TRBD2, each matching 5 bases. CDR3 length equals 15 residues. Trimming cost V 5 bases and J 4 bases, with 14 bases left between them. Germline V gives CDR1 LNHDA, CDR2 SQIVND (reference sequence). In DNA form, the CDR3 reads TGTGCCAGTAGTGTCTCGGGACCGACCACCGGGGAGCTGTTTTTT. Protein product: CASSVSGPTTGELFF.

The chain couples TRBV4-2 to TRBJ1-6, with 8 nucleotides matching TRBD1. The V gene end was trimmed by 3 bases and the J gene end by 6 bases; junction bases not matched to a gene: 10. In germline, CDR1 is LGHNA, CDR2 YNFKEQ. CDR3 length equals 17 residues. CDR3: CASSQTGTGSSNSPLHF. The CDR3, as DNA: TGTGCCAGCAGCCAGACCGGGACAGGTTCCAGTAATTCACCCCTCCACTTT.

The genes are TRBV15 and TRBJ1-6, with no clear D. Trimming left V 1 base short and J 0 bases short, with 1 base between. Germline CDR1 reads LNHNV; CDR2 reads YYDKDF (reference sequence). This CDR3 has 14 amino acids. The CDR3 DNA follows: TGTGCCACCAGCAGAGCCTCCTATAATTCACCCCTCCACTTT. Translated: CATSRASYNSPLHF.

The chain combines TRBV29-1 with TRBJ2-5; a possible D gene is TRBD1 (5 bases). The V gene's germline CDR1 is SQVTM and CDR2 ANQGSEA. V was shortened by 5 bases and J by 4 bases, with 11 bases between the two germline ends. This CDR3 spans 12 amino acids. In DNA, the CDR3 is TGCAGCGTTAAAGGGGTCGGAGAGACCCAGTACTTC. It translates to CSVKGVGETQYF.

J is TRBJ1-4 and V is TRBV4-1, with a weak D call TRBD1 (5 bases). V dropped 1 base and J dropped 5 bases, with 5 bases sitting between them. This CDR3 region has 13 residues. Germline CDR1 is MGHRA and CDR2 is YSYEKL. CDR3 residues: CASSQAGNEKLFF. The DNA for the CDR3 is TGCGCCAGCAGCCAAGCAGGGAATGAAAAACTGTTTTTT.

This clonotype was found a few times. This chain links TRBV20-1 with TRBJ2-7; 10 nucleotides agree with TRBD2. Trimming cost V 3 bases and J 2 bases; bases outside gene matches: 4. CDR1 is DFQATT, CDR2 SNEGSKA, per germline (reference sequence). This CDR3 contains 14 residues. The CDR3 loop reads CSASPSGSPYEQYF. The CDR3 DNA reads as TGCAGTGCTAGCCCTAGCGGGAGCCCCTACGAGCAGTACTTC.

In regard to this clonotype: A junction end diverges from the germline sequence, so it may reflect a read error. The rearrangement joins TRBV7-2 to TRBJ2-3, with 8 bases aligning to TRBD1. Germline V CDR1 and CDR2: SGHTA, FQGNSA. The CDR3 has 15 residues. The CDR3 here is CASSLPPGGTDTQYF. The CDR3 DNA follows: TGTGCCAGCAGCTTACCCCCAGGGGGCACAGATACGCAATATTTT.

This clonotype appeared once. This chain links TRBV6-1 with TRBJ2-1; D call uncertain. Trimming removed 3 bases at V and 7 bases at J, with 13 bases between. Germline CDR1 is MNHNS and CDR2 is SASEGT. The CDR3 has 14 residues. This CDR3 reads CASSDLGSWNEQFF. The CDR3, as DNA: TGTGCCAGCAGTGATCTCGGCAGTTGGAATGAGCAGTTCTTC.